These 20 T cell receptor beta chains were all obtained from the same sample, sequenced in a study of cytotoxic CD8 clonotypes in ibrutinib-treated CLL. Sequencing was performed with immunoSEQ multiplex PCR; in TCRdb, only in-frame clones are kept and a portion is missing. The sample lists 25,000 to 30,000 clones, 69% occurring once. This specimen was PBMCs, taken after 24 months of ibrutinib treatment. These receptors came from a human donor with chronic lymphocytic leukemia.

This clone showed up just once. This chain joins TRBV19 and TRBJ1-6, with a tentative D call TRBD1 (5 bases). Germline V lookup: CDR1 LNHDA, CDR2 SQIVND (reference sequence). This CDR3 has 14 residues. V lost 5 bases and J 7 bases, leaving 12 bases between the germline ends. DNA for the CDR3: TGTGCCAGTAGTGCGGGACTCTTAAATTCACCCCTCCACTTT. Translation: CASSAGLLNSPLHF.

The V and J genes are TRBV27 and TRBJ1-2, with 7 bases identical to TRBD1. Looked up from germline, CDR1 is MNHEY and CDR2 is SMNVEV (reference sequence). V lost 8 bases and J lost 4; bases outside the gene matches: 10. The CDR3 is 14 residues long. The CDR3 DNA reads as TGTGCCAGCGGCAAAGGGGGCCGCTTCTATGGCTACACCTTC. Protein product: CASGKGGRFYGYTF.

This clone was picked up a small number of times. This chain joins TRBV14 and TRBJ1-2; D not certain. The CDR3 has 8 amino acids. Trimming removed 8 bases from V and 5 bases from J, with 0 bases in between. Germline V CDR1 and CDR2: SGHDN, FVKESK. The CDR3 loop reads CASYGYTF. CDR3 coding DNA: TGTGCCAGCTATGGCTACACCTTC.

V is TRBV5-1 and J is TRBJ2-3; D uncertain. The germline CDR1 and CDR2 sequences are SGHRS and YFSETQ. The CDR3 runs to 14 residues. Between the trimmed V and J ends, which lost 3 bases and 1 base, there was a span of 9 bases. In nucleotides, the CDR3 is TGCGCCAGCAGCTCCCTAACGGGCACAGATACGCAGTATTTT. It is translated as CASSSLTGTDTQYF.

This clone appeared a few times. The V gene is TRBV9, the J gene TRBJ1-2, with 10 bases matching TRBD1. The germline V gene encodes CDR1 SGDLS and CDR2 YYNGEE. V was pared by 0 bases and J by 8 bases, with 7 bases of the junction left unmatched. This CDR3 is built from 15 residues. CDR3 residues: CASSVGQGAVSGYTF. CDR3 in DNA: TGTGCCAGCAGCGTAGGACAGGGGGCCGTCTCGGGCTACACCTTC.

CDR3: CATRDYMNTEAFF. The DNA of the CDR3 is TGTGCCACCAGGGATTATATGAACACTGAAGCTTTCTTT. The chain joins TRBV7-8 to TRBJ1-1; a possible D gene is TRBD1 (5 bases). Germline CDR1 SGHVS, CDR2 FQNEAQ. Trimming left V 10 bases short and J 0 bases short, with 12 bases between. The CDR3 extends over 13 amino acids. The full variable domain, its missing parts supplied by reference TRBV7-8 and TRBJ1-1, is GAGVSQSPRYKVAKRGQDVALRCDPISGHVSLFWYQQALGQGPEFLTYFQNEAQLDKSGLPSDRFFAERPEGSVSTLKIQRTQQEDSAVYLCATRDYMNTEAFFGQGTRLTVV.

This clone has just a few counts. This chain joins TRBV7-2 and TRBJ2-1; D is perhaps TRBD2 (5 bases). V lost 2 bases to trimming and J lost 7 bases, with 15 bases between them. The V gene's germline CDR1 is SGHTA and CDR2 FQGNSA. There are 15 residues in the CDR3. As DNA, the CDR3 is TGTGCCAGCAGCTTATACAGCCAGCCGGGGAATGAGCAGTTCTTC. This gives the protein CASSLYSQPGNEQFF.

The rearrangement joins TRBV5-4 to TRBJ1-6; tentative D call: TRBD1 (5 bases). V was clipped by 4 bases and J by 9 bases, with 20 bases between them. CDR1 and CDR2 from the germline V gene are SGHNT and YYREEE (reference sequence). The CDR3 is 16 residues long. In DNA form, the CDR3 reads TGTGCCAGCAGCCTGAGTGGGGGACTTGGTGGTTCACCCCTCCACTTT. Translated: CASSLSGGLGGSPLHF.

The chain uses TRBV2 and TRBJ2-2; D is ambiguous. Germline CDR1 reads SNHLY; CDR2 reads FYNNEI. Deletions cut 7 bases from V and 1 base from J, with 4 bases between. This CDR3 spans 12 amino acids. The CDR3 region has the DNA TGTGCCAGCACTCGGAACACCGGGGAGCTGTTTTTT. This sequence encodes CASTRNTGELFF. Complete variable domain (other parts from reference TRBV2 and TRBJ2-2): EPEVTQTPSHQVTQMGQEVILRCVPISNHLYFYWYRQILGQKVEFLVSFYNNEISEKSEIFDDQFSVERPDGSNFTLKIRSTKLEDSAMYFCASTRNTGELFFGEGSRLTVL.

The V gene is TRBV5-1, the J gene TRBJ2-3, with 9 bases lining up with TRBD1. J gave up 0 bases and V 4 bases, and 6 bases lay outside the gene matches. From germline, CDR1 is SGHRS and CDR2 YFSETQ. The CDR3 sequence is 16 residues long. CDR3 amino acids: CASSPRTGVSTDTQYF. The CDR3 bases are TGCGCCAGCAGCCCACGGACAGGGGTCAGCACAGATACGCAGTATTTT.

This clone was counted a few times. The J gene is TRBJ1-6, the V gene TRBV5-1; D gene uncertain. The CDR3 contains 17 residues. CDR1 SGHRS and CDR2 YFSETQ come from the germline V gene. Trimming shortened V by 3 bases and J by 0 bases, and 13 bases separated the two germline ends. The CDR3 nucleotides are TGCGCCAGCAGCTCCCTTGGGGAGAGCTCCTATAATTCACCCCTCCACTTT. Protein product: CASSSLGESSYNSPLHF.

The chain carries TRBV7-8 and TRBJ2-7, with TRBD1 matching 8 bases. Per germline, CDR1 SGHVS and CDR2 FQNEAQ. CDR3 length: 14 amino acids. The J segment lost 5 bases and the V segment lost 2 bases, leaving 5 bases of the junction unmatched. In DNA, the CDR3 is TGTGCCAGCAGCTTAAAGGCCAGGGGGCACGAGCAGTACTTC. Its protein product is CASSLKARGHEQYF.

This clone was counted between two and nine times. This rearrangement joins TRBV4-2 to TRBJ2-7, with 8 bases matching TRBD2. Trimming cost V 0 bases and J 1 base; bases outside gene matches: 5. This CDR3 comprises 16 residues. Per germline, CDR1 LGHNA and CDR2 YNFKEQ. CDR3 nucleotides: TGTGCCAGCAGCCAAGATGTCGGGGGGGCGTCCTACGAGCAGTACTTC. This sequence encodes CASSQDVGGASYEQYF.

The chain employs TRBV28 and TRBJ2-7; 7 positions agree with TRBD2. V was pared by 10 bases and J by 2 bases, with 11 bases of the junction left unmatched. The CDR3 contains 14 residues. The germline V gene encodes CDR1 MDHEN and CDR2 SYDVKM. The CDR3 loop is CATSRLAGAYEQYF. The CDR3 bases are TGTGCCACCTCCAGGCTGGCGGGGGCCTACGAGCAGTACTTC.

The V call is TRBV27, the J call TRBJ2-3; D not resolved. Germline CDR1 and CDR2: MNHEY and SMNVEV (reference sequence). V was cut by 0 bases and J by 0 bases, with 4 bases left in between. The CDR3 is 14 residues long. CDR3 region: CASSLSLSTDTQYF. CDR3 DNA: TGTGCCAGCAGTTTATCGCTAAGCACAGATACGCAGTATTTT.

This chain joins TRBV4-3 and TRBJ1-1; D is perhaps TRBD1 (5 bases). The V end was cut by 0 bases, the J end by 1 base, with 6 bases between. This CDR3 has 14 residues. The germline V gene has CDR1 LGHNA and CDR2 YSLEER. The CDR3 sequence is CASSQEGGNTEAFF. CDR3 nucleotides: TGCGCCAGCAGCCAAGAGGGGGGGAACACTGAAGCTTTCTTT.

The V gene is TRBV28, the J gene TRBJ2-1, with D possibly matching TRBD2 (6 bases). Deletions cut 4 bases from V and 8 bases from J, with 21 bases between. This CDR3 is built from 16 residues. Germline V gives CDR1 MDHEN, CDR2 SYDVKM. The CDR3 DNA reads TGTGCCAGCAGTTCCTCCACTGCCCCGGGGGACCATGAGCAGTTCTTC. This gives the protein CASSSSTAPGDHEQFF.

V usage is TRBV5-6 and J usage is TRBJ2-7; 8 positions agree with TRBD2. J lost 2 bases, V lost 6 bases, and 13 bases had no gene match. The CDR3 length is 16 residues. From germline, CDR1 is SGHDT and CDR2 YYEEEE. The CDR3 loop is CASMSVEAGDPYEQYF. CDR3 in DNA: TGTGCCAGCATGTCGGTCGAAGCGGGGGATCCCTACGAGCAGTACTTC.

In this sample, this clone turned up many times. CDR3 coding DNA: TGTGCCAGCAGCGTCGGGACAGGTGCCTATGGCTACACCTTC. Its translation is CASSVGTGAYGYTF. The V gene is TRBV7-2, the J gene TRBJ1-2; 8 nucleotides match TRBD1. The germline CDR1 and CDR2 sequences are SGHTA and FQGNSA. The V gene end was trimmed by 5 bases and the J gene end by 4 bases; junction bases not matched to a gene: 6. The length of the CDR3 is 14 residues. The full variable domain, with the rest looked up from reference TRBV7-2 and TRBJ1-2, is GAGVSQSPSNKVTEKGKDVELRCDPISGHTALYWYRQSLGQGLEFLIYFQGNSAPDKSGLPSDRFSAERTGGSVSTLTIQRTQQEDSAVYLCASSVGTGAYGYTFGSGTRLTVV.

This clone was observed once. The rearrangement joins TRBV5-1 to TRBJ2-7, with D perhaps TRBD1 or TRBD2 (6 bases each). CDR1 and CDR2 from the germline V gene are SGHRS and YFSETQ. V shed 4 bases and J shed 0 bases, with 11 bases lying between them. CDR3 length: 14 residues. CDR3 coding DNA: TGCGCCAGCAGCCTAGGGGGGTCCTCCTACGAGCAGTACTTC. Protein product: CASSLGGSSYEQYF.